The sample holds a few counts of the clone carrying this T cell receptor (beta chain). Its target is not known. CDR3 length: 12 amino acids. V was cut by 7 bases and J by 10 bases, with 16 bases left in between. These data come from a study of post-analysis software for immune sequencing data. General study findings and limits: Patients had higher frequencies than controls of roughly 5 TRBV segments, including TRBV5-6, TRBV5-1 and TRBV20-1.

Libraries were made from TCR beta cDNA, and they carried unique molecular identifiers. Via MiXCR, TCRdb re-called the PCR reads, giving one row per CDR3 protein. This table holds roughly 800,000 distinct CDR3 sequences, 25% to 30% found once. This rearrangement joins TRBV12-3 or TRBV12-4 to TRBJ1-1; maybe TRBD1 (5 bases). The receptor comes from a girl aged 5-17 years with multiple sclerosis. Specimen: blood. The CDR3, as DNA: TGTGCCAGCAACAGGAGGGGTAGGCTAGCTTTCTTT. Its protein product is CASNRRGRLAFF.